The next 21 T cell receptor beta chains were all read from a single sample in a study of Ad26.COV2.S vaccination and SARS-CoV-2 variants. Treatment specified: some 20 received Ad26.COV2.S at low or high dose, single or two shots; a few received placebo; per-sample allocation not given. It was on day 63 after the first vaccine or placebo injection that samples were taken. Clones were read by immunoSEQ multiplex PCR, and TCRdb kept only the in-frame ones, dropping some. The data hold hundreds of thousands of clones, with 80% to 90% observed a single time. Sequences were derived from peripheral blood, sampled in a trial of Ad26.COV2.S vaccine versus placebo. Source of these receptors: a person aged 18-65 years who received the Ad26.COV2.S COVID-19 vaccine or a placebo.

The V and J genes are TRBV5-4 and TRBJ1-2; D is unresolved. Germline CDR1 SGHNT, CDR2 YYREEE (reference sequence). V gave up 4 bases and J gave up 4 bases, with 14 bases separating them. The CDR3 has 14 residues. The CDR3 region is CASSPDQVGYGYTF. For the CDR3, the DNA is TGTGCCAGCAGCCCGGACCAGGTCGGCTATGGCTACACCTTC.

This rearrangement joins TRBV2 to TRBJ2-5, with D hard to call. Germline CDR1 is SNHLY and CDR2 is FYNNEI. This CDR3 region has 11 residues. V was cut by 6 bases and J by 2 bases, with 4 bases left in between. The CDR3: CASSRQETQYF. The CDR3 nucleotides are TGTGCCAGCAGCAGGCAAGAGACCCAGTACTTC.

V is TRBV5-5 and J is TRBJ1-1; tentatively, D is TRBD1 (5 bases). The germline gives CDR1 SGHKS, CDR2 YYEKEE (reference sequence). CDR3 size: 14 residues. Trimming removed 0 bases at V and 4 bases at J, with 10 bases between. The CDR3 region has the DNA TGTGCCAGCAGCTTGGTGGAAGGGGTCACTGAAGCTTTCTTT. It encodes CASSLVEGVTEAFF.

The V and J genes are TRBV5-6 and TRBJ1-1; D might be TRBD1 (5 bases). The V gene's germline CDR1 is SGHDT and CDR2 YYEEEE. The length of the CDR3 is 12 residues. V lost 6 bases, J lost 4 bases, and 10 bases lay in between. In nucleotides, the CDR3 is TGTGCCAGCAATCAGGGCGGCACTGAAGCTTTCTTT. Encoded protein: CASNQGGTEAFF.

The V and J genes are TRBV6-2 or TRBV6-3 and TRBJ1-1; 10 bases are shared with TRBD1. This CDR3 has 16 residues. The V gene's germline CDR1 is MNHEY and CDR2 SVGEGT. The ends lost 0 bases at V and 1 base at J; junction bases unmatched: 2. CDR3 region: CASSYSRDRGNTEAFF. The CDR3 region has the DNA TGTGCCAGCAGTTACTCCCGGGACAGGGGGAACACTGAAGCTTTCTTT.

J is TRBJ1-1 and V is TRBV4-1; tentative D call: TRBD1 (5 bases). Trimming left V 0 bases short and J 4 bases short, with 12 bases between. CDR1 is MGHRA and CDR2 is YSYEKL in the germline V gene. The CDR3 is 15 amino acids. The chain's CDR3 is CASSQEKAGSTEAFF. The CDR3 DNA reads as TGCGCCAGCAGCCAAGAGAAAGCAGGGTCCACTGAAGCTTTCTTT.

The chain uses TRBV5-1 and TRBJ2-1; 10 bases agree with TRBD2. This CDR3 has 15 residues. CDR1 SGHRS and CDR2 YFSETQ come from the germline V gene. The V gene end was trimmed by 0 bases and the J gene end by 9 bases; junction bases not matched to a gene: 6. The CDR3 is CASSLVLAGDPEQFF. The CDR3 coding sequence is TGCGCCAGCAGCTTGGTTCTAGCGGGAGACCCTGAGCAGTTCTTC.

The chain has TRBV3-1 (or the pseudogene TRBV3-2) and TRBJ1-1; the match to TRBD1 covers 11 bases. This CDR3 contains 13 residues. Losses at the gene ends were 5 bases for V and 6 bases for J; bases not matched to a gene: 2. Germline V gene data show CDR1 as LGHDT and CDR2 as YNNKEL (reference sequence). The CDR3 coding sequence is TGTGCCAGCAGCGGACAGGGGGCCGCTGAAGCTTTCTTT. Protein sequence: CASSGQGAAEAFF.

The V and J genes are TRBV7-6 and TRBJ1-1; 9 nucleotides line up with TRBD1. The CDR3 runs to 13 residues. The junction had 3 bases not matched to a gene; V was cut back by 6 bases and J by 4 bases. CDR1 and CDR2 from the germline V gene are SGHVS and FNYEAQ. DNA of the CDR3: TGTGCCAGCAGTATGACAGGGGGCACTGAAGCTTTCTTT. Translation: CASSMTGGTEAFF.

The CDR3 spells CASSGFGTGVTEAFF. The CDR3 DNA reads TGTGCCAGCTCCGGTTTCGGGACAGGGGTCACTGAAGCTTTCTTT. The chain employs TRBV18 and TRBJ1-1, with 10 bases identical to TRBD1. Per germline, CDR1 KGHSH and CDR2 LQKENI. V was clipped by 6 bases and J by 4 bases; unmatched bases: 8. This CDR3 comprises 15 residues.

The rearrangement joins TRBV12-3 or TRBV12-4 to TRBJ2-7, with no clear D. The V end was cut by 3 bases, the J end by 6 bases, with 12 bases between. The CDR3 loop spans 13 amino acids. CDR3 in DNA: TGTGCCAGCAGTTTTAGATTCCCTGGCGAGCAGTACTTC. Protein: CASSFRFPGEQYF.

The chain combines TRBV28 with TRBJ2-3; D gene unclear. The V end was cut by 6 bases, the J end by 2 bases, with 6 bases between. Germline V gene data show CDR1 as MDHEN and CDR2 as SYDVKM. This CDR3 region has 12 residues. This CDR3 reads CASSPSTDTQYF. CDR3 nucleotide sequence: TGTGCCAGCAGCCCATCCACAGATACGCAGTATTTT.

CDR3 DNA sequence: TGTGCCAGCAGTCCCCGGACGGTGGGCTACGAGCAGTACTTC. Translation: CASSPRTVGYEQYF. The V call is TRBV28, the J call TRBJ2-7; D remains ambiguous. The CDR3 has 14 amino acids. Germline V gene lookup returns CDR1 MDHEN and CDR2 SYDVKM. V was pared by 5 bases and J by 3 bases, with 14 bases between. The variable domain in full, completed from reference TRBV28 and TRBJ2-7, reads DVKVTQSSRYLVKRTGEKVFLECVQDMDHENMFWYRQDPGLGLRLIYFSYDVKMKEKGDIPEGYSVSREKKERFSLILESASTNQTSMYLCASSPRTVGYEQYFGPGTRLTVT.

The genes are TRBV7-9 and TRBJ1-1, with D perhaps matching TRBD1 (5 bases). The germline V gene encodes CDR1 SEHNR and CDR2 FQNEAQ (reference sequence). This CDR3 is 15 amino acids long. Between the trimmed V and J ends, which lost 4 bases and 0 bases, there was a span of 12 bases. CDR3 DNA sequence: TGTGCCAGCAGCTACTTATTCAGGGTGAACACTGAAGCTTTCTTT. Amino acids: CASSYLFRVNTEAFF.

V usage is TRBV19 and J usage is TRBJ2-2; the match to TRBD2 covers 11 bases. V lost 5 bases and J lost 3; bases outside the gene matches: 14. CDR1 and CDR2 from the germline V gene are LNHDA and SQIVND (reference sequence). There are 19 residues in the CDR3. This CDR3 reads CASSPRGSGRAWDTGELFF. The CDR3 DNA reads as TGTGCCAGTAGTCCCCGCGGTAGCGGGAGGGCCTGGGACACCGGGGAGCTGTTTTTT.

The chain joins TRBV14 to TRBJ1-1; unclear D gene. Trimming shortened V by 3 bases and J by 0 bases, and 5 bases separated the two germline ends. The CDR3 runs to 13 residues. Per germline, CDR1 SGHDN and CDR2 FVKESK. CDR3 nucleotides: TGTGCCAGCAGCCACGACATGAACACTGAAGCTTTCTTT. Translation gives CASSHDMNTEAFF.

The CDR3: CASSYSRGGELFF. CDR3 bases: TGTGCCAGCAGTTATTCTAGAGGCGGGGAGCTGTTTTTT. This rearrangement joins TRBV6-6 to TRBJ2-2; no reliable D call. Per germline, CDR1 MNHNY and CDR2 SVGAGI (reference sequence). The CDR3 has 13 residues. The V gene lost 3 bases and the J gene lost 7 bases, with 9 bases spanning the gap.

The chain carries TRBV7-8 and TRBJ1-2; 10 bases are a match to TRBD1. With 4 bases clipped from V and 6 bases from J, the junction kept 8 bases outside the gene matches. This CDR3 contains 15 residues. Germline V gene data show CDR1 as SGHVS and CDR2 as FQNEAQ. CDR3 region: CASSSPGQGINGYTF. In nucleotides, the CDR3 is TGTGCCAGCAGCTCCCCGGGACAGGGGATAAATGGCTACACCTTC.

This chain uses TRBV5-4 with TRBJ2-2; D might be TRBD1 (5 bases). The CDR3 has 15 residues. From germline, CDR1 is SGHNT and CDR2 YYREEE (reference sequence). V shed 1 base and J shed 6 bases, with 13 bases lying between them. The CDR3 DNA is TGTGCCAGCAGCTTGTATGCGACAGCCTCCGGGGAGCTGTTTTTT. It translates to CASSLYATASGELFF.

This sequence joins TRBV5-6 and TRBJ2-1, with 8 nucleotides matching TRBD2. Germline CDR1 and CDR2: SGHDT and YYEEEE. Unmatched junction bases numbered 9, after V lost 0 bases and J lost 7 bases. The CDR3 is made up of 16 amino acids. CDR3 coding DNA: TGTGCCAGCAGCTTGGAGGCGCAGCGGGAGTGGAATGAGCAGTTCTTC. It translates to CASSLEAQREWNEQFF.

V gene TRBV19 combines with J gene TRBJ1-1; a possible D gene is TRBD1 (5 bases). CDR1 is LNHDA and CDR2 is SQIVND in the germline V gene (reference sequence). Trimming stripped 5 bases from V and 6 bases from J, with 10 bases between. The CDR3 length is 12 residues. The CDR3 is CASSRGKSEAFF. In nucleotides, the CDR3 is TGTGCCAGTAGTCGGGGGAAATCTGAAGCTTTCTTT.